This T cell receptor (beta chain) was captured by sequencing in a study of T cells in Graves' hyperthyroidism and ophthalmopathy. Whole-study findings and limits: A model built on 13 V-J features separated ophthalmopathy from stable hyperthyroidism. Among thyroid clonotypes expanded above 0.001, most also appeared in blood.

A patient was excluded if there was uncontrolled infection, other autoimmune disease, pregnancy or lactation. Remarks on this clonotype: The target antigen is unknown.

Amplified regions were TCR beta CDR3 sequences from RNA transcripts. First-round RT-PCR of the TCR CDR3 relied on the HTBI primer set. One entry per CDR3 protein, called by TCRdb with MiXCR from the multiplex PCR reads. The sample shows 480,000 or so distinct CDR3 sequences, approximately 48% of them seen only once. This CDR3 region has 15 residues. Germline CDR1 is KGHDR and CDR2 is SFDVKD. V was clipped by 4 bases and J by 0 bases; unmatched bases: 4. The specimen was peripheral blood or thyroid tissue (not recorded which). This TCR was recovered from an adult woman with Graves' disease, either hyperthyroidism or ophthalmopathy (not recorded which). The rearrangement joins TRBV24-1 to TRBJ2-5; 7 positions agree with TRBD1. CDR3 protein: CATSEAGGYQETQYF. The CDR3 coding sequence is TGTGCCACCAGTGAAGCAGGGGGATACCAAGAGACCCAGTACTTC.